This T cell receptor (beta chain) stems from a study of low-dose radiotherapy and immunotherapy resistance in tumors. For the study at large: Each two-week cycle included intravenous cyclophosphamide 200 mg/m2, given one day before radiation and immunotherapy.

First-strand cDNA relied on TRAV- and TRBV-specific primers spanning alpha and beta chains. Using a constant-region primer together with a V-primer adapter, TCRs were subjected to approximately 20 PCR cycles of amplification. In vitro transcription served to amplify the mRNA that had been isolated. MiXCR was run by TCRdb on the reads, yielding one entry per CDR3 protein. The table shows tens of thousands of distinct CDR3 sequences, with 26% occurring only once. Documented time point: before trial treatment. This clonotype showed up many times. The origin of this receptor is a male donor with rectosigmoid adenocarcinoma. The specimen was PBMCs, collected before treatment.

The DNA for the CDR3 is TGTGCCACCAGTGATTTGCGAGACAGGGGACGACCGGGGGGAGAGACCCAGTACTTC. Protein sequence: CATSDLRDRGRPGGETQYF. The chain has TRBV24-1 and TRBJ2-5, with a possible D match to TRBD1 (8 bases). This CDR3 region has 19 residues. Germline CDR1 is KGHDR and CDR2 is SFDVKD. V lost 0 bases and J 4 bases, leaving 23 bases between the germline ends.